This entry lists 19 T cell receptor beta chains sequenced from one sample in a study of CD8+ T cells in alopecia areata. Sequencing used cDNA as its template, made by extracting RNA and reverse transcribing it. Using immunoSEQ multiplex PCR, the repertoire was profiled, and TCRdb retains in-frame clones only, with some absent. The sample yields roughly 180,000 clones, 45% to 75% seen once. The treatment here: oral pan-JAK inhibitor, 5-10 mg twice daily. The sequencing here drew on CD4+ T cells sorted from blood, taken at week 4, from a patient treated with tofacitinib. The receptors were sampled from a human donor with alopecia areata.

This chain joins TRBV27 and TRBJ2-3; D not certain. Deletions cut 6 bases from V and 5 bases from J, with 18 bases between. Germline CDR1 MNHEY, CDR2 SMNVEV (reference sequence). The CDR3 length is 15 residues. The CDR3 spells CASSPRGSSGDTQYF. CDR3 nucleotide sequence: TGTGCCAGCAGCCCCCGAGGTAGTTCGGGAGATACGCAGTATTTT.

The chain is built from TRBV4-2 and TRBJ1-1; maybe TRBD1 (5 bases). The length of the CDR3 is 15 residues. Trimming shortened V by 1 base and J by 5 bases, and 14 bases separated the two germline ends. Germline CDR1 and CDR2: LGHNA and YNFKEQ. The DNA of the CDR3 is TGTGCCAGCAGCCAAGTTGGCCAGGGAGAGACTGAAGCTTTCTTT. It specifies CASSQVGQGETEAFF.

This chain links TRBV27 with TRBJ2-5; possible D gene TRBD1, 5 bases. Germline CDR1 is MNHEY and CDR2 is SMNVEV (reference sequence). Trimming took 0 bases from V and 4 from J, leaving 9 bases between them. The CDR3 totals 14 residues. The CDR3 DNA reads TGTGCCAGCAGTTTATCGCCAGGGATAGAGACCCAGTACTTC. Residues: CASSLSPGIETQYF.

The CDR3 DNA follows: TGCGCCAGCAGCTTGGGGGACATTCCCGGAGAGACCCAGTACTTC. It specifies CASSLGDIPGETQYF. This chain connects TRBV5-1 to TRBJ2-5; TRBD1 might be the D (6 bases). CDR3 length equals 15 residues. Trimming took 0 bases from V and 4 from J, leaving 13 bases between them. CDR1 and CDR2 (germline): SGHRS, YFSETQ.

J is TRBJ1-2 and V is TRBV30, with 7 positions matching TRBD1. From germline, CDR1 is GTSNPN and CDR2 SVGIG (reference sequence). The CDR3 totals 13 residues. V shed 1 base, J shed 7 bases, and the junction held 6 bases outside the gene matches. The CDR3 region is CAWSASGTVGYTF. CDR3 bases: TGTGCCTGGAGTGCCTCTGGGACAGTTGGCTACACCTTC.

The chain has TRBV30 and TRBJ1-2; TRBD1 aligns across 9 bases. Germline V gene data show CDR1 as GTSNPN and CDR2 as SVGIG (reference sequence). J lost 5 bases, V lost 2 bases, and 6 bases had no gene match. CDR3 size: 14 residues. This CDR3 is CAWSSSGTGYGYTF. CDR3 DNA: TGTGCCTGGAGTTCCTCCGGGACAGGGTATGGCTACACCTTC.

The chain combines TRBV30 with TRBJ1-1; D gene uncertain. The CDR3 is 12 amino acids. V was pared by 4 bases and J by 6 bases, with 12 bases between. Germline V gene sequence: CDR1 GTSNPN, CDR2 SVGIG (reference sequence). The CDR3 loop reads CAWNRAGAEAFF. Here the CDR3 DNA reads TGTGCCTGGAATAGGGCTGGCGCTGAAGCTTTCTTT.

This clone was observed a few times. The chain joins TRBV28 to TRBJ2-7, with D possibly being TRBD1 (5 bases). CDR1 is MDHEN, CDR2 SYDVKM, per germline. This CDR3 is built from 13 residues. Trimming stripped 8 bases from V and 4 bases from J, with 15 bases between. Here the CDR3 reads CASAKAGPYEQYF. The CDR3 coding sequence is TGTGCCAGCGCCAAAGCAGGGCCGTACGAGCAGTACTTC.

The chain combines TRBV5-1 with TRBJ2-1, with 13 bases identical to TRBD2. V gave up 4 bases and J gave up 0 bases; unmatched junction bases: 10. The V gene's germline CDR1 is SGHRS and CDR2 YFSETQ. The CDR3 has 19 residues. The CDR3 region is CASSPGLAGVLRSYNEQFF. CDR3 DNA: TGCGCCAGCAGCCCTGGACTAGCGGGGGTCTTGCGCTCCTACAATGAGCAGTTCTTC.

The V gene is TRBV29-1, the J gene TRBJ1-5; D uncertain. This CDR3 region has 13 residues. V gave up 5 bases and J gave up 7 bases, with 15 bases separating them. Germline values: CDR1 SQVTM, CDR2 ANQGSEA. The CDR3 bases are TGCAGCGTTCAGTCAGGAAAGGAGCAGCCCCAGCATTTT. Its translation: CSVQSGKEQPQHF.

The chain recombines TRBV7-6 with TRBJ1-2; D is perhaps TRBD1 (5 bases). The CDR3 extends over 13 amino acids. V was pared by 3 bases and J by 3 bases, with 8 bases between. CDR1 SGHVS and CDR2 FNYEAQ come from the germline V gene. CDR3 in DNA: TGTGCCAGCAGCTTGGGGACCTACTATGGCTACACCTTC. Translating it yields CASSLGTYYGYTF.

The chain has TRBV29-1 and TRBJ2-1; D is ambiguous. Germline V CDR1 and CDR2: SQVTM, ANQGSEA. Trimming pared 4 bases from V and 8 bases from J, leaving 3 bases between. The length of the CDR3 is 9 residues. CDR3 bases: TGCAGCGTTGGGGATGAGCAGTTCTTC. This gives the protein CSVGDEQFF.

This clone appeared a few times. The chain couples TRBV28 to TRBJ2-4; tentative D call: TRBD2 (5 bases). Germline V gene data show CDR1 as MDHEN and CDR2 as SYDVKM. Trimming shortened V by 3 bases and J by 12 bases, and 12 bases separated the two germline ends. CDR3 length equals 12 residues. The chain's CDR3 is CASSLATGNQYF. The CDR3 DNA follows: TGTGCCAGCAGTTTGGCAACGGGAAATCAGTACTTC. The entire variable domain, with the rest obtained from reference TRBV28 and TRBJ2-4, is as follows: DVKVTQSSRYLVKRTGEKVFLECVQDMDHENMFWYRQDPGLGLRLIYFSYDVKMKEKGDIPEGYSVSREKKERFSLILESASTNQTSMYLCASSLATGNQYFGAGTRLSVL.

Concerning this clone itself: The sample contains more than one DNA sequence encoding this CDR3. The chain is built from TRBV18 and TRBJ1-1; D remains unclear. The CDR3 sequence is 13 residues long. Germline lookup yields CDR1 KGHSH and CDR2 LQKENI. Trimming stripped 3 bases from V and 0 bases from J, with 5 bases between. The CDR3 loop reads CASSPGLNTEAFF. The DNA for the CDR3 is TGTGCCAGCTCACCGGGGTTGAACACTGAAGCTTTCTTT. The full variable domain, with the rest looked up from reference TRBV18 and TRBJ1-1, is NAGVMQNPRHLVRRRGQEARLRCSPMKGHSHVYWYRQLPEEGLKFMVYLQKENIIDESGMPKERFSAEFPKEGPSILRIQQVVRGDSAAYFCASSPGLNTEAFFGQGTRLTVV.

The chain uses TRBV4-1 and TRBJ2-6; D unresolved. The CDR3 extends over 15 amino acids. Trimming shortened V by 8 bases and J by 0 bases, and 11 bases separated the two germline ends. CDR1 and CDR2 from the germline V gene are MGHRA and YSYEKL. The CDR3 DNA sequence: TGCGCCAGCCCCCATCCCGACTCTGGGGCCAACGTCCTGACTTTC. Protein: CASPHPDSGANVLTF.

The rearrangement joins TRBV5-1 to TRBJ2-1; D gene ambiguous. Trimming removed 0 bases at V and 2 bases at J, with 6 bases between. The CDR3 totals 14 residues. CDR1 SGHRS and CDR2 YFSETQ come from the germline V gene. In DNA form, the CDR3 reads TGCGCCAGCAGCTTGGTTGTGGCCTACAATGAGCAGTTCTTC. Translating it yields CASSLVVAYNEQFF.

This chain links TRBV5-1 with TRBJ2-7; the match to TRBD1 covers 10 bases. The length of the CDR3 is 15 residues. Germline CDR1 SGHRS, CDR2 YFSETQ. After removal of 7 bases from V and 3 bases from J, the junction contained 10 bases not matched to a gene. The CDR3: CASGSGTGVDYEQYF. CDR3 DNA sequence: TGCGCCAGCGGATCCGGGACAGGGGTGGACTACGAGCAGTACTTC.

The rearrangement links TRBV30 to TRBJ2-1; possibly TRBD2 for D (7 bases). The V and J ends lost 0 bases and 7 bases respectively, with 10 bases between them. Germline CDR1 is GTSNPN and CDR2 is SVGIG (reference sequence). The CDR3 runs 13 residues. In nucleotides, the CDR3 is TGTGCCTGGAGTGTGGGGGGGCCAAATGAGCAGTTCTTC. Encoded protein: CAWSVGGPNEQFF.

This clone has just a few counts. The rearrangement links TRBV30 to TRBJ2-7, with TRBD1 matching 9 bases. V lost 2 bases, J lost 3 bases, and 8 bases stayed unmatched. The germline gives CDR1 GTSNPN, CDR2 SVGIG (reference sequence). The CDR3 totals 15 residues. In DNA, the CDR3 is TGTGCCTGGAGTATCGGGGCGACAGGGGGCTACGAGCAGTACTTC. The encoded protein is CAWSIGATGGYEQYF.